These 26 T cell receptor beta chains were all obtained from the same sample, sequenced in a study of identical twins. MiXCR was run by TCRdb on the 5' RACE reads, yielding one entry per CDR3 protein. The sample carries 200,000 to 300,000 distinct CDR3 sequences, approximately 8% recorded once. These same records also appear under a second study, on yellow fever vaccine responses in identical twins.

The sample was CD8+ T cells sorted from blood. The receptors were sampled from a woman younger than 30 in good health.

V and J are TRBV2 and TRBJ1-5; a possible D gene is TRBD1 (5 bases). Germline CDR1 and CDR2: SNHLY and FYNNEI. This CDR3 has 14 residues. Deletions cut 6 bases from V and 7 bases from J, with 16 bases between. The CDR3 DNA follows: TGTGCCAGCAGAGGAGACAGCAGAGAGCAGCCCCAGCATTTT. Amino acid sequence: CASRGDSREQPQHF.

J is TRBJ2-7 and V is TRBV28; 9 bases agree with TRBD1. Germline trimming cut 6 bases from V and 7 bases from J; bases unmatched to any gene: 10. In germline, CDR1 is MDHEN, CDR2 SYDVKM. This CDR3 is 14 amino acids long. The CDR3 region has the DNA TGTGCCAGCAGCGACTGGGACAGGGTGGGTGAGCAGTACGTC. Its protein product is CASSDWDRVGEQYV.

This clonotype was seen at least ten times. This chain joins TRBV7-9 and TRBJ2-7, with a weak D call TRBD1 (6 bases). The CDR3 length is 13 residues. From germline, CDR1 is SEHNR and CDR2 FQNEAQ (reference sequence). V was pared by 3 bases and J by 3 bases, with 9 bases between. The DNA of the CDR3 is TGTGCCAGCAGCTTGGTAGGGGGCTACGAGCAGTACTTC. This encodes CASSLVGGYEQYF.

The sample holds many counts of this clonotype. The CDR3 bases are TGCGCCAGCAGGGGTCTTCAAGAGACCCAGTACTTC. This codes for CASRGLQETQYF. The V gene is TRBV10-2, the J gene TRBJ2-5; D gene ambiguous. The V end was cut by 6 bases, the J end by 2 bases, with 7 bases between. The CDR3 has 12 amino acids. CDR1 is WSHSY and CDR2 is SAAADI in the germline V gene.

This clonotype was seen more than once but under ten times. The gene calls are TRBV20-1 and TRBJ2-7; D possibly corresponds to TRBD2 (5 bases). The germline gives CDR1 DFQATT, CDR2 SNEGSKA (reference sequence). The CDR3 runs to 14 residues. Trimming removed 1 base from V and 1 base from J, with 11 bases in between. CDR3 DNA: TGCAGTGCTAGAGTACTACTAGATTCCTACGAGCAGTACGTC. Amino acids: CSARVLLDSYEQYV.

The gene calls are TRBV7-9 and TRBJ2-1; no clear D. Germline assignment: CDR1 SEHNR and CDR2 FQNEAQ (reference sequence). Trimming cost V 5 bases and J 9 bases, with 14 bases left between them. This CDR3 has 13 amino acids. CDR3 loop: CASSPRIRGEQFF. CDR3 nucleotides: TGTGCCAGCAGCCCCCGGATTAGAGGTGAGCAGTTCTTC.

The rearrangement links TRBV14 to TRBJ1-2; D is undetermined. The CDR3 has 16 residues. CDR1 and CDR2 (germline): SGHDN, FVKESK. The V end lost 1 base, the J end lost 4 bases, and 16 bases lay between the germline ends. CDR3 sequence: CASSQVGGNGAYGYTF. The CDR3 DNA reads TGTGCCAGCAGCCAAGTAGGTGGCAATGGAGCCTATGGCTACACCTTC.

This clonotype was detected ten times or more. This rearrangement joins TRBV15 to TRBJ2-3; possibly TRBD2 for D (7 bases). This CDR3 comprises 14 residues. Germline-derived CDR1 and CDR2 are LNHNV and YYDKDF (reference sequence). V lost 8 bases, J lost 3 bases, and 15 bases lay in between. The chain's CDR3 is CATRAGADTDTQYF. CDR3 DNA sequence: TGTGCCACCCGGGCGGGGGCGGATACAGATACGCAGTATTTT.

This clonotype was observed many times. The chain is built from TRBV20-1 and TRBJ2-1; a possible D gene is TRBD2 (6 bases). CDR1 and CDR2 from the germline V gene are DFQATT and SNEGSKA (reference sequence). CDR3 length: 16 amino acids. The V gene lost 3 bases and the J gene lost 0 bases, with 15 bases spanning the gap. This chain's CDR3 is CSARGGDEFSYNEQFF. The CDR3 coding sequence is TGCAGTGCTAGGGGAGGTGACGAGTTCTCCTACAATGAGCAGTTCTTC.

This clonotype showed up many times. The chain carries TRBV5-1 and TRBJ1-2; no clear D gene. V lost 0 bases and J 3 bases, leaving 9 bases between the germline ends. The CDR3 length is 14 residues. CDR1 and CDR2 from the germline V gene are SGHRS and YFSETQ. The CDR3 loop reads CASSLVGMDYGYTF. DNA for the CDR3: TGCGCCAGCAGCTTGGTTGGGATGGACTATGGCTACACCTTC.

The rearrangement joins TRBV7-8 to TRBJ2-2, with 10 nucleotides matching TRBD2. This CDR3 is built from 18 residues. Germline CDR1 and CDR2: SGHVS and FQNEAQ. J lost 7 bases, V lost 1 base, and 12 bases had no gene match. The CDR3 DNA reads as TGTGCCAGCAGCTTAGGGGTTAAGCGGGAGGGCCCTGACGGGGAGCTGTTTTTT. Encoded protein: CASSLGVKREGPDGELFF.

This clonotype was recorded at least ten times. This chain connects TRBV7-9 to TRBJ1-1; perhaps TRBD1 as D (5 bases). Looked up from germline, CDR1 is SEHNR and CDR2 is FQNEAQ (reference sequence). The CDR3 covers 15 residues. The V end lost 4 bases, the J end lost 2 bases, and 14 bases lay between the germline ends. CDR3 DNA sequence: TGTGCCAGCAGCTCCCCCGGGACTGCAAACACTGAAGCTTTCTTT. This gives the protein CASSSPGTANTEAFF. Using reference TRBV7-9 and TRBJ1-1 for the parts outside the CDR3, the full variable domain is DTGVSQNPRHKITKRGQNVTFRCDPISEHNRLYWYRQTLGQGPEFLTYFQNEAQLEKSRLLSDRFSAERPKGSFSTLEIQRTEQGDSAMYLCASSSPGTANTEAFFGQGTRLTVV.

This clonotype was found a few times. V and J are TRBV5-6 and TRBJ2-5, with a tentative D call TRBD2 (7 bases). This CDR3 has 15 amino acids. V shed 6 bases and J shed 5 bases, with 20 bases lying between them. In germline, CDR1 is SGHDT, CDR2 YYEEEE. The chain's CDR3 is CASINLRGAAETQYF. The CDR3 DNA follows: TGTGCCAGCATCAACCTTCGGGGGGCGGCGGAGACCCAGTACTTC.

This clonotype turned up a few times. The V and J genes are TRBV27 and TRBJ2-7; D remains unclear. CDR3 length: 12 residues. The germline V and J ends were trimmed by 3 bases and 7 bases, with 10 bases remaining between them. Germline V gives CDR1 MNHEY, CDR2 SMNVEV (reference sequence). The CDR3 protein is CASSFGVSEQYV. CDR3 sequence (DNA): TGTGCCAGCAGTTTTGGGGTGAGTGAGCAGTACGTC.

DNA of the CDR3: TGTGCCAGCAGGCCTTTCCAAGAGACCCAGTACTTC. Protein: CASRPFQETQYF. The chain couples TRBV7-9 to TRBJ2-5; no clear D gene. The V end was cut by 6 bases, the J end by 1 base, with 6 bases between. The CDR3 loop spans 12 amino acids. Germline V lookup: CDR1 SEHNR, CDR2 FQNEAQ (reference sequence).

The CDR3 DNA reads TGTGCCAGCAGTTCGACAGCCATCTACGAGCAGTACTTC. Translated: CASSSTAIYEQYF. V is TRBV28 and J is TRBJ2-7, with a possible D match to TRBD1 (5 bases). The CDR3 is 13 residues long. The ends were cut back, 4 bases at V and 3 bases at J, with 10 bases in the middle. Per the germline V gene, CDR1 is MDHEN and CDR2 is SYDVKM.

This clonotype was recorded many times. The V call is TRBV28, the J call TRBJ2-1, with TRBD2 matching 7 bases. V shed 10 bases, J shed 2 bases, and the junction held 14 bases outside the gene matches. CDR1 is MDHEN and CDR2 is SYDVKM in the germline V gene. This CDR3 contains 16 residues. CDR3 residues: CAITHGEGAAYNEQFF. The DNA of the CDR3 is TGTGCCATCACCCACGGGGAGGGCGCGGCCTACAATGAGCAGTTCTTC.

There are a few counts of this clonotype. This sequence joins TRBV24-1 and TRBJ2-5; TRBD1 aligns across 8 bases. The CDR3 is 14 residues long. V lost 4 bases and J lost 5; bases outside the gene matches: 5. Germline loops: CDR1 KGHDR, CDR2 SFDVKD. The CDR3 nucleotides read TGTGCCACCAGTGAGACAGGGGTATGGGAGACCCAGTACTTC. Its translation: CATSETGVWETQYF.

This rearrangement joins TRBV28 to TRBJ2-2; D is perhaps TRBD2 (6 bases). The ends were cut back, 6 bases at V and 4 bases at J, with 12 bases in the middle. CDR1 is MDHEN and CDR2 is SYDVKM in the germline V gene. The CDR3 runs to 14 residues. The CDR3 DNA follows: TGTGCCAGCAGACTGAGGGACTTCACCGGGGAGCTGTTTTTT. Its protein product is CASRLRDFTGELFF.

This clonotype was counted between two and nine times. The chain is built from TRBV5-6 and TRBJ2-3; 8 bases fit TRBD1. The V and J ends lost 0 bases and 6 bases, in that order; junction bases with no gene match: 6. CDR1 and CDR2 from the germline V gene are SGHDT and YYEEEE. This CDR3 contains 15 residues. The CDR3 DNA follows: TGTGCCAGCAGCTTGGGTGAGCCAGGGGGCGATACGCAGTATTTT. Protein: CASSLGEPGGDTQYF. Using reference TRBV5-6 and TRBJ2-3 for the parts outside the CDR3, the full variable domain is DAGVTQSPTHLIKTRGQQVTLRCSPKSGHDTVSWYQQALGQGPQFIFQYYEEEERQRGNFPDRFSGHQFPNYSSELNVNALLLGDSALYLCASSLGEPGGDTQYFGPGTRLTVL.

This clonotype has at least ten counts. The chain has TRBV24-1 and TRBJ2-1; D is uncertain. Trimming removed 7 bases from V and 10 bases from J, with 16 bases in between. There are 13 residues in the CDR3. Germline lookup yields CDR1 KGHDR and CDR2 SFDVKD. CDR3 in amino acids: CATRYGDGLEQFF. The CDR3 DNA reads TGTGCCACCAGGTATGGCGACGGTCTGGAGCAGTTCTTC.

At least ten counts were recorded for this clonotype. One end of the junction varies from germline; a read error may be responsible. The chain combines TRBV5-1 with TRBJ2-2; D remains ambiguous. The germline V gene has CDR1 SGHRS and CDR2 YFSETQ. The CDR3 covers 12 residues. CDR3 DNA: TGTGCCAGCAGCTTAACCACCGGGGAGCTGTTTTTT. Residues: CASSLTTGELFF.

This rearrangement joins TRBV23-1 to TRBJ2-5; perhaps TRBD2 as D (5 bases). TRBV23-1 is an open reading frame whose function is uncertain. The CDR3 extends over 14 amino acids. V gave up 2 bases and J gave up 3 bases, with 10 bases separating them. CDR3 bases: TGCGCCAGCAGTCAAAAGCGAGGGAAAGAGACCCAGTACTTC. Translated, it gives CASSQKRGKETQYF.

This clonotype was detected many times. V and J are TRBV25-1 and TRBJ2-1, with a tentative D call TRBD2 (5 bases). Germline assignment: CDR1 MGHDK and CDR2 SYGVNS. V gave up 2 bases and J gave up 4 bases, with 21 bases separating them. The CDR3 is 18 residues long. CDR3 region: CASSETDLRTAIYNEQFF. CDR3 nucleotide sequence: TGTGCCAGCAGTGAAACCGACCTCCGGACTGCGATATACAATGAGCAGTTCTTC.

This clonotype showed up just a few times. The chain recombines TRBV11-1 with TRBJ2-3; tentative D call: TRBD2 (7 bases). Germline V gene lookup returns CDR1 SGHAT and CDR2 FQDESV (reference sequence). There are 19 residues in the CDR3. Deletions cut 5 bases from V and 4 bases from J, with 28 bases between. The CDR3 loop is CASSPRFGGGSRPSDTQYF. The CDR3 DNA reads TGTGCCAGCAGCCCGCGGTTTGGGGGCGGGAGCCGCCCTTCAGATACGCAGTATTTT.

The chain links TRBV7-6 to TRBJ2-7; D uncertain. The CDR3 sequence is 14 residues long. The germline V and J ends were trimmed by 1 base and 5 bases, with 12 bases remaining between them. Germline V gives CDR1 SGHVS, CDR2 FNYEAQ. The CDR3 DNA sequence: TGTGCCAGCAGCTTAGATGGCGTACTGGACGAGCAGTACTTC. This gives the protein CASSLDGVLDEQYF.